The clone carrying this TCR beta chain occurred many times. Its antigen is unknown. This record comes from a study of T-cell memory formation after mild COVID-19. The V segment lost 4 bases and the J segment 9 bases; nucleotides outside the gene matches: 2. Germline values: CDR1 SGHVS, CDR2 FNYEAQ. This CDR3 spans 12 amino acids. The study's findings and limits: The study found contracting CD4+ clones mainly in CM and EM and contracting CD8+ clones in EMRA. Among clones peaking at day 37 in the second wave, SARS-CoV-2 specificity remained unconfirmed.

Each CDR3 protein is one row after TCRdb ran MiXCR on the 5' RACE reads. Counted here are roughly 350,000 distinct CDR3 sequences, roughly 13% occurring once; the ten biggest clones make up 22%. The chain carries TRBV7-6 and TRBJ2-4; 8 nucleotides align to TRBD1. The source material was PBMCs or a T cell subset sorted from them (not recorded which). The origin of this receptor is a man between 18 and 35 years old who had mild COVID-19 (a few samples of this study predate the infection). Cell type and time point are not known. The CDR3 nucleotides are TGTGCCAGCAGCTCGGGGACAGGCATTCAGTACTTC. Amino acids: CASSSGTGIQYF.